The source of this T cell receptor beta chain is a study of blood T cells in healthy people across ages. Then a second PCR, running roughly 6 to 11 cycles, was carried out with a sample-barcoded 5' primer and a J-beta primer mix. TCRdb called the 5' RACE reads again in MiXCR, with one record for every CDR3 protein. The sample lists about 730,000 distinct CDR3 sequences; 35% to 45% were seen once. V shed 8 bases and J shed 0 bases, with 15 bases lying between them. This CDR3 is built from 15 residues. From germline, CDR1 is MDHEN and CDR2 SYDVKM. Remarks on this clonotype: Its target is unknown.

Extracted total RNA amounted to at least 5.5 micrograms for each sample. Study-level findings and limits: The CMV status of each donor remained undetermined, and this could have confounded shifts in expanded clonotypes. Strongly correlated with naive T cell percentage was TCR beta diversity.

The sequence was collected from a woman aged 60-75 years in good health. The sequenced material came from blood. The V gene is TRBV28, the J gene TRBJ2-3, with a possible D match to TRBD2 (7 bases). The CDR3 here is CASGGGLTSTDTQYF. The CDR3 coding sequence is TGTGCCAGCGGGGGGGGCCTTACTAGCACAGATACGCAGTATTTT.